This note documents a single TCR beta chain sequence. This record belongs to a study of CD8 T cells in Susac syndrome. This CDR3 contains 15 residues. V gave up 6 bases and J gave up 4 bases; unmatched junction bases: 6. Germline V gene lookup returns CDR1 MNHEY and CDR2 SVGEGT. cDNA came from around 0.54 to 1 ug RNA primed by random hexamers. A single record per CDR3 protein comes from TCRdb applying MiXCR to the immunoSEQ multiplex PCR reads. The sample includes about 210,000 distinct CDR3 sequences, 95% of them seen just once. The CD8+ and CD4+ T cells were isolated magnetically using a negative isolation approach, whereas the TEMRA cells were enriched by FACS.

V usage is TRBV6-2 or TRBV6-3 and J usage is TRBJ2-2; 9 positions agree with TRBD1. Material: CD4+ T cells from PBMCs. The receptor comes from a human donor with multiple sclerosis. The DNA of the CDR3 is TGTGCCAGCAGGCAGGACAGGGGTAGCACCGGGGAGCTGTTTTTT. It translates to CASRQDRGSTGELFF.